The clone carrying this T cell receptor (beta chain) occurred a few times. The target antigen is unknown. This sample stems from a study of identical twins. Points from the study as a whole: Zero-insertion analyses might be partly confounded by invariant T cells like MAIT and iNKT. Excess sharing by twins proved weaker in beta out-of-frame sequences.

TCRdb recomputed calls from the 5' RACE reads with MiXCR, one row per CDR3 protein. The table records 700,000 to 950,000 distinct CDR3 sequences, about 12% of them present only once. Trimming took 6 bases from V and 2 from J, leaving 5 bases between them. CDR3 length: 11 amino acids. CDR1 and CDR2 from the germline V gene are MDHEN and SYDVKM. The same sample was also used in a study of yellow fever vaccine responses in identical twins.

The clonotype originates from a woman under 30 in good health. Sequencing input: PBMCs. This chain joins TRBV28 and TRBJ2-7; D is unresolved. The chain's CDR3 is CASSTPYEQYV. The CDR3 DNA sequence: TGTGCCAGCAGCACACCCTACGAGCAGTACGTC.